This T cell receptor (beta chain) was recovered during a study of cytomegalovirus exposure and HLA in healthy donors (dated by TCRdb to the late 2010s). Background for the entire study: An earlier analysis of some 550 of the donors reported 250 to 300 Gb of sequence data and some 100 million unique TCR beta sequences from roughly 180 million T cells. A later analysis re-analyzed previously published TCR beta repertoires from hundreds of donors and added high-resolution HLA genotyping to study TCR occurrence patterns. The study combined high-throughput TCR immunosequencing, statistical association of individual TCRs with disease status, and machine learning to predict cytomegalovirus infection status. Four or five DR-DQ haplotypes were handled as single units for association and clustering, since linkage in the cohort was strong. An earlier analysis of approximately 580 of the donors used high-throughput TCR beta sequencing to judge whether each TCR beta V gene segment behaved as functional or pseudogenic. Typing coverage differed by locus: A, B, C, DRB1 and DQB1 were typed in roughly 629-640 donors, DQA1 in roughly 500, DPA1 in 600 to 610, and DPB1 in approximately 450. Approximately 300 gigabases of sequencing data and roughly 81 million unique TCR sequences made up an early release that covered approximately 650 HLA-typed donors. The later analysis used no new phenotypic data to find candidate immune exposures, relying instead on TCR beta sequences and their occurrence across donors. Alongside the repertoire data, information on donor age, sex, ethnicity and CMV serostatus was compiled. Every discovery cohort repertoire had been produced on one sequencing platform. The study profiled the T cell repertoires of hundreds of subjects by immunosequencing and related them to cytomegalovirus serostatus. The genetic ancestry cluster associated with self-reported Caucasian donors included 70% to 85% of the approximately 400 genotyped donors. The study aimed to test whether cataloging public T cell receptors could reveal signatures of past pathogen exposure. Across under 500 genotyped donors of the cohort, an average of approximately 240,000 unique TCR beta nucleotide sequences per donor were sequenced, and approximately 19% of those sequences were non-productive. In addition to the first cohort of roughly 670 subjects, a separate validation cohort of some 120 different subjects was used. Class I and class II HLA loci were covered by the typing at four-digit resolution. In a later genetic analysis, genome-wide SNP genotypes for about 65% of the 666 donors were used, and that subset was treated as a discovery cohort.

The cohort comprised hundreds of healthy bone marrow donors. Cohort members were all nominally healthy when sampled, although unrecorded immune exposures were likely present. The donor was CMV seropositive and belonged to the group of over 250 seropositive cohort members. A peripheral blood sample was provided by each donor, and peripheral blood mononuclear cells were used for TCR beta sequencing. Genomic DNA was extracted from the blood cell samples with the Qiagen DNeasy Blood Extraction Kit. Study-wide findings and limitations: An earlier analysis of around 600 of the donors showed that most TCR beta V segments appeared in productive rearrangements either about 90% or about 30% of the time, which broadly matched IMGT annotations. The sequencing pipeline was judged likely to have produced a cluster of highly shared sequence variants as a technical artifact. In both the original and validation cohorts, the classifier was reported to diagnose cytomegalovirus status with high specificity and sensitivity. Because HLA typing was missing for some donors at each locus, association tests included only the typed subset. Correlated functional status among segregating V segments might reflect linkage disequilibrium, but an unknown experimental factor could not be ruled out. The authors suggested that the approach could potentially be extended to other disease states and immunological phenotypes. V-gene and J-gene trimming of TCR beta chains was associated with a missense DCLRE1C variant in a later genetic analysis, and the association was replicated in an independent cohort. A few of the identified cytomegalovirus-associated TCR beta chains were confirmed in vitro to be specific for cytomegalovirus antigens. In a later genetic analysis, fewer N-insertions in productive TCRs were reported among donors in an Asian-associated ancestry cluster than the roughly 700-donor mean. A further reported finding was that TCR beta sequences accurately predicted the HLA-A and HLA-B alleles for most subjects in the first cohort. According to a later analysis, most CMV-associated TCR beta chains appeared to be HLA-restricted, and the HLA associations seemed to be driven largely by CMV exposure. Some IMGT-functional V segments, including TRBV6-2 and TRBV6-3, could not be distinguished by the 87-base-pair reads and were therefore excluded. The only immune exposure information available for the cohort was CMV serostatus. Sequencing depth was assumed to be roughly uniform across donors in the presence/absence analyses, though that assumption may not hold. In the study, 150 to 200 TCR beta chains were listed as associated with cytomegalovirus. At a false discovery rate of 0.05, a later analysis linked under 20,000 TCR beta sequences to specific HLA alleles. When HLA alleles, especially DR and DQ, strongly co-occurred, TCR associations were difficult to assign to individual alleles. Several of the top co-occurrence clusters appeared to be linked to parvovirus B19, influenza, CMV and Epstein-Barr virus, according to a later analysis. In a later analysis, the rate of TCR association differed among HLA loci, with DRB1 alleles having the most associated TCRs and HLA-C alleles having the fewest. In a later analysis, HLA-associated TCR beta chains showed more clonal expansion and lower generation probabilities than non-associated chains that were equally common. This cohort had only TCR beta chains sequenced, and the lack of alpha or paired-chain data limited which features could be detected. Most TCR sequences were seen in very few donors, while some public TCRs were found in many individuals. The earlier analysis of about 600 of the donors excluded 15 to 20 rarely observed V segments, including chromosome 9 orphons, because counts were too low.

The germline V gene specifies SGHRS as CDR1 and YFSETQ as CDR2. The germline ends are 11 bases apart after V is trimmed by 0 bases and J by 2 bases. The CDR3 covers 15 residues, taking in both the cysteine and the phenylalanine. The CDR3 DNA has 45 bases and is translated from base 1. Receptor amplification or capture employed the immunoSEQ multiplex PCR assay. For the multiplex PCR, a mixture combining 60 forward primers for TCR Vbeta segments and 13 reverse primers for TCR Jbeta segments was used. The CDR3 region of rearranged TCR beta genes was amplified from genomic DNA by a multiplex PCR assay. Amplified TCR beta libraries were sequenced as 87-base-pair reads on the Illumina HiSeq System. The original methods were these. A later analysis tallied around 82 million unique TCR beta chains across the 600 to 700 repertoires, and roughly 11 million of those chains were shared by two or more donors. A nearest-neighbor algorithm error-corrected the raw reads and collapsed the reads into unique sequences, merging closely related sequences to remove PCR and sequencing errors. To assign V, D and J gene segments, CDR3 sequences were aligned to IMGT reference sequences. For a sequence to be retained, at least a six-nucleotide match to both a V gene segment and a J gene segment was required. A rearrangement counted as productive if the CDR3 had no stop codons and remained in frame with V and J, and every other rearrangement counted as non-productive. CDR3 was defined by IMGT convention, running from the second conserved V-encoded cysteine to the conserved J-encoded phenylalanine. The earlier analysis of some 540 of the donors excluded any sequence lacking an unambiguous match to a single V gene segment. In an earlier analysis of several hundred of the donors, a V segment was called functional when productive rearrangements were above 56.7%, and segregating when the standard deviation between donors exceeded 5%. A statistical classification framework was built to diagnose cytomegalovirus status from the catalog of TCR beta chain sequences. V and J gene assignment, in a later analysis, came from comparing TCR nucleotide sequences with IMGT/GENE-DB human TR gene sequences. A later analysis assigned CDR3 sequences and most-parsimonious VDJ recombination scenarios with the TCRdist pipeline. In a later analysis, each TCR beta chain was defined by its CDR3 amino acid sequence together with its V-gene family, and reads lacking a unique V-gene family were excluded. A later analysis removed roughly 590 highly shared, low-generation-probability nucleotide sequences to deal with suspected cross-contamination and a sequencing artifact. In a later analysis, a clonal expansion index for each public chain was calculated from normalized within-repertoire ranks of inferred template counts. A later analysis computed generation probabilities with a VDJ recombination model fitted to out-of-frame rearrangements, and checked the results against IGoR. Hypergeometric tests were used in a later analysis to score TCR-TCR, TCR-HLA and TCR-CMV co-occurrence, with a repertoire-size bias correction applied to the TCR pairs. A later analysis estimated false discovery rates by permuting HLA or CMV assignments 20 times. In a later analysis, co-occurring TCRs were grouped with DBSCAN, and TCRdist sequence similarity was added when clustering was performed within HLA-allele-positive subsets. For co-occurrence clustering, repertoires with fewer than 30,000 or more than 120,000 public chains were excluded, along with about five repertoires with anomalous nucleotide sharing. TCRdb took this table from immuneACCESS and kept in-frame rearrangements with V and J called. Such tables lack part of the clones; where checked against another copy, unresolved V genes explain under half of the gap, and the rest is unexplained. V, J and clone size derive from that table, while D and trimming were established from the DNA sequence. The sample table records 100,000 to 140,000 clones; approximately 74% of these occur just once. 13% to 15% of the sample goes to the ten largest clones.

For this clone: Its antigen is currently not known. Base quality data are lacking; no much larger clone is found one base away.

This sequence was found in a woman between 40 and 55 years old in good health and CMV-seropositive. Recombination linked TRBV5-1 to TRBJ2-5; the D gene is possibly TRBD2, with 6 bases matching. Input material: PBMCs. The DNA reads TGCGCCAGCAGCTTGGCAACCGGGACTCAAGAGACCCAGTACTTC. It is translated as CASSLATGTQETQYF.